This TCR beta chain was captured by sequencing in a study of shared clonotypes between healthy human individuals. Background on the study: CD8 memory received one plate per donor, CD8 naive two, CD4 memory three and CD4 naive three. General observations from the study: Among donors, the sharing of clonotypes was expected to be influenced by sequencing depth. Non-shared clonotypes displayed generation probabilities falling below those of clonotypes present in all four donors.

Concerning this clone itself: Antigen specificity is unknown.

Clones were read by immunoSEQ multiplex PCR, and TCRdb kept only the in-frame ones, dropping some. Of 2 million to 2.5 million clones in the sample, 85% to 95% were seen once. What was sequenced was naive CD4+ T cells from PBMCs. Subset specified: CD45RA+ positively selected. This receptor was obtained from a man in his late teens or twenties in good health. Some clones in this sample may be carry-over from other donors' samples.

CDR3 bases: TGTGCCAGCAGCTTAGTTGCCAGGAACTATGGCTACACCTTC. Protein: CASSLVARNYGYTF. The chain joins TRBV7-2 to TRBJ1-2, with D uncertain. With 1 base removed from V and 2 bases from J, the gap between germline ends came to 8 bases. CDR1 is SGHTA and CDR2 is FQGNSA in the germline V gene. The CDR3 runs 14 residues.